The present T cell receptor (beta chain) was sequenced within a study of T-cell reconstitution after alpha-beta-depleted transplantation in children (dated by TCRdb to 2016 to 2017). About the full investigation: T-cell immune reconstitution after TCRalphabeta/CD19-depleted allogeneic hematopoietic cell transplantation in children was quantitatively tracked in the study by means of TCR repertoire profiling. Beyond this particular receptor, the publication reports: In some patients, the high TCRbeta diversity seen at day 60 was put down to recipient T cells and intrathymic progenitors that had survived conditioning. The frequencies of hyperexpanded clones fell over the following months, and after one year, T-cell counts and TCRbeta diversity were mostly attributed to newly produced T cells. About two months after transplant, the apparently early recovery of alphabetaT-cell counts reportedly depended on just several hundred clones that had expanded rapidly and came from non-depleted graft cells.

With regard to this clonotype: Its antigen is not yet known. Base quality data are lacking; no much larger clone is found one base away.

Sample treatment or condition, as interpreted from the label and publication: allogeneic hematopoietic cell transplantation with graft depleted of TCRalphabeta T cells and CD19 B cells. The children who served as transplant recipients had been given grafts of TCRalphabeta/CD19-depleted allogeneic hematopoietic cells. CDR3 length: 13 amino acids, cysteine to phenylalanine. Only the CDR3 region is kept as DNA, spanning 39 bases read in frame from base 1. Trimming removed 3 bases from V and 12 bases from J, leaving 15 bases between the germline ends. CDR1 and CDR2, per the germline V gene, are LGHNA and YSLEER. The protocol used for the library was PCR. The run used an Illumina HiSeq 2500. To normalize quantification of the TCRbeta repertoire, the TCR libraries were built with molecular barcoding that relied on unique molecular identifiers. Using fastp trimming at Q25 and MiXCR clonotype assembly, TCRdb reanalyzed the public sequencing data and kept in-frame beta chains. CDR3 protein sequences are deduplicated, and each keeps its most common genes and DNA. The sample yields roughly 350,000 distinct CDR3 sequences; 15% to 20% were counted once. The leading ten clones occupy just over 40% of the sample.

The rearranged chain carries TRBV4-3 and TRBJ2-1; too little of a D gene remains to name it. The source was PBMCs, mostly from graft donor cells, collected 360 days after TCRalphabeta/CD19-depleted stem cell transplant. The sequence was obtained from a male patient aged 2 to 9 who had a stem cell transplant for acute lymphoblastic leukemia, so the T cells may come from the graft donor. Read as DNA, the sequence is TGCGCCAGCAGCCATCAGACGAACCGGCCGCAGTTCTTC. It specifies CASSHQTNRPQFF.